Presented here are 10 T cell receptor beta chains from one specimen sequenced in a study of cytomegalovirus exposure and HLA in healthy donors. Sequenced by immunoSEQ multiplex PCR; TCRdb stores in-frame clones only, minus some. The sample gives more than 60,000 clones, nearly 98% of which show up once; about 1.5% is in the top ten. Input material: PBMCs. These TCRs come from a woman aged 18-29 years in good health and CMV-seropositive.

Concerning this clone: Germline is not matched at one junction end, which may reflect a read error. J is TRBJ1-1 and V is TRBV14, with D maybe TRBD1 (5 bases). Germline CDR1 SGHDN, CDR2 FVKESK. The CDR3 totals 10 residues. CDR3 DNA: TGTGCCAGCTGGGAGGGGTCGCCCTTATTT. The encoded protein is CASWEGSPLF.

This clone was seen only a few times. The chain joins TRBV6-1 to TRBJ2-7; possible D gene TRBD2, 5 bases. This CDR3 spans 13 amino acids. Germline-derived CDR1 and CDR2 are MNHNS and SASEGT. The ends were cut back, 6 bases at V and 3 bases at J, with 12 bases in the middle. CDR3 protein: CASRTIRSYEQYF. In DNA, the CDR3 is TGTGCCAGCAGGACTATCAGAAGCTACGAGCAGTACTTC.

This chain links TRBV28 with TRBJ1-2; 7 bases agree with TRBD1. The junction had 15 bases not matched to a gene; V was cut back by 3 bases and J by 8 bases. CDR1 is MDHEN, CDR2 SYDVKM, per germline. The CDR3 covers 16 residues. CDR3 loop: CASSFQGGANLKGYTF. For the CDR3, the DNA is TGTGCCAGCAGTTTCCAAGGGGGCGCAAACCTAAAGGGCTACACCTTC.

The rearrangement links TRBV2 to TRBJ2-3, with a tentative D call TRBD1 (5 bases). Germline V gene data show CDR1 as SNHLY and CDR2 as FYNNEI. Trimming removed 3 bases from V and 7 bases from J, with 17 bases in between. The CDR3 runs 15 residues. CDR3 region: CASSEGRGDLYTQYF. CDR3 nucleotide sequence: TGTGCCAGCAGTGAGGGTAGGGGCGATTTGTATACGCAGTATTTT.

The chain couples TRBV5-8 to TRBJ1-5, with a weak D call TRBD1 (6 bases). Trimming took 4 bases from V and 3 from J, leaving 14 bases between them. Germline-derived CDR1 and CDR2 are SGHTS and YDEGEE. This CDR3 contains 15 residues. In DNA, the CDR3 is TGTGCCAGCAGCCCCTCAGGGGCATTCAATCAGCCCCAGCATTTT. Its protein is CASSPSGAFNQPQHF.

This rearrangement joins TRBV30 to TRBJ1-3; weak D call: TRBD1 (5 bases). CDR1 GTSNPN and CDR2 SVGIG come from the germline V gene (reference sequence). Trimming removed 3 bases at V and 0 bases at J, with 15 bases between. The CDR3 length is 16 residues. In DNA, the CDR3 is TGTGCCTGGAGCTTAGGGCAGGGTAACTCTGGAAACACCATATATTTT. This codes for CAWSLGQGNSGNTIYF.

This chain joins TRBV29-1 and TRBJ2-3; weak D call: TRBD2 (5 bases). This CDR3 spans 15 amino acids. V was trimmed by 2 bases and J by 2 bases, leaving 14 bases between them. Looked up from germline, CDR1 is SQVTM and CDR2 is ANQGSEA. The CDR3 protein is CSVESERTFTDTQYF. CDR3 DNA sequence: TGCAGCGTTGAATCCGAACGGACTTTCACAGATACGCAGTATTTT.

The chain carries TRBV2 and TRBJ1-1, with D perhaps TRBD1 (6 bases). V lost 3 bases, J lost 1 base, and 15 bases lay in between. The CDR3 has 16 residues. Germline V lookup: CDR1 SNHLY, CDR2 FYNNEI. This CDR3 is CASSDNRAWANTEAFF. The CDR3 region has the DNA TGTGCCAGCAGTGATAACAGGGCCTGGGCGAACACTGAAGCTTTCTTT.

The CDR3 bases are TGTGCCAGCAGCTTCTCGCGGGGAGCCTACGAGCAGTACTTC. Translation: CASSFSRGAYEQYF. The chain is built from TRBV7-2 and TRBJ2-7; a weak D match, TRBD2 (6 bases). With 3 bases removed from V and 2 bases from J, the gap between germline ends came to 11 bases. Germline V lookup: CDR1 SGHTA, CDR2 FQGNSA. The CDR3 runs 14 residues.

The chain uses TRBV6-6 and TRBJ1-1; D remains ambiguous. Germline values: CDR1 MNHNY, CDR2 SVGAGI (reference sequence). The CDR3 covers 14 residues. The ends were cut back, 2 bases at V and 7 bases at J, with 14 bases in the middle. CDR3 sequence: CASSYSRVGVEAFF. For the CDR3, the DNA is TGTGCCAGCAGTTACAGTAGAGTCGGGGTTGAAGCTTTCTTT.